Below, one T cell receptor beta chain is given with its context. The target antigen is unknown. CDR3 size: 13 residues. Germline lookup yields CDR1 DFQATT and CDR2 SNEGSKA (reference sequence). Trimming pared 2 bases from V and 4 bases from J, leaving 9 bases between. This sample was included in a study of vaccination and CD4 T cells after COVID-19. Cultured CD4+ T-cell DNA underwent Oncomine TCR Beta short-read sequencing. TCRdb processed the PCR reads anew with MiXCR; each CDR3 protein has one entry. Of tens of thousands of distinct CDR3 sequences detected, roughly 40% appear once; the ten largest clones hold roughly a tenth. Regarding time point: late sampling 161 to 241 days after vaccination in a few convalescent patients. Documented treatment: roughly 10-day PBMC culture with coronavirus spike peptide pools or control peptides (ViraFEST assay).

V gene TRBV20-1 combines with J gene TRBJ1-3, with D unclear. This TCR derives from a human donor who had recovered from COVID-19. Sequenced material: CD4+ T cells from blood, cultured in vitro, taken about 7 months after SARS-CoV-2 vaccination. CDR3 amino acids: CSARSQRGNTIYF. CDR3 bases: TGCAGTGCTAGATCACAGCGGGGAAACACCATATATTTT.